This T cell receptor beta chain was captured in a study of metastatic and nonmetastatic thyroid tumors. Study-wide points: In blood and tumor, TCR beta diversity was reportedly significantly higher in malignant thyroid tumors than in benign nodules.

Patients had received no treatment of any kind before thyroid surgery. On this clone: Its antigen is as yet unknown. The junction departs from the called germline gene at one end, perhaps through a read error.

With MiXCR, TCRdb called clones anew from the PCR reads. The profile shows about 40,000 clones, 15% to 20% of them singletons. There are 16 residues in the CDR3. Germline CDR1 reads MDHEN; CDR2 reads SYDVKM. This sequence joins TRBV28 and TRBJ2-5, with a tentative D call TRBD2 (5 bases). Sequenced sample: tumor tissue. This clonotype originated in a female donor with papillary thyroid cancer or a benign thyroid nodule (not recorded which). Some clones in this sample may be carry-over from other donors' samples. The CDR3 loop is CASSGEQTGFQDTQYF. The DNA for the CDR3 is TGTGCCAGCAGTGGTGAACAGACGGGATTTCAAGATACCCAGTACTTC.